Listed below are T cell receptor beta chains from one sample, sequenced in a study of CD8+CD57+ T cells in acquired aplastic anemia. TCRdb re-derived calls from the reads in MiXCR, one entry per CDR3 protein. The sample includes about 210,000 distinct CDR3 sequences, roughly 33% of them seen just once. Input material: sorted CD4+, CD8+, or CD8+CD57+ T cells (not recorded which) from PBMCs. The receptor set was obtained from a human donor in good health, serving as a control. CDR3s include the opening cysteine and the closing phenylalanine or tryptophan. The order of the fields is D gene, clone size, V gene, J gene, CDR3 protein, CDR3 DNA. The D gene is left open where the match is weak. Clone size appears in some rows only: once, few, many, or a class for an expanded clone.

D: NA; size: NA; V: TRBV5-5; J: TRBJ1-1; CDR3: CASSLYGDENTEAFF; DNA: TGTGCCAGCAGCTTATATGGAGACGAGAACACTGAAGCTTTCTTT
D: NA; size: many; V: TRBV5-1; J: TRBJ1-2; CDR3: CASSLLGASDYGYTF; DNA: TGCGCCAGCAGCTTGTTGGGGGCGTCGGACTATGGCTACACCTTC
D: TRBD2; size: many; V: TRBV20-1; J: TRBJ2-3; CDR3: CSARDVGGRATDTQYF; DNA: TGCAGTGCTAGAGATGTGGGCGGGAGGGCCACAGATACGCAGTATTTT
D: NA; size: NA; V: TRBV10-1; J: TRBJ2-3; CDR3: CATQGSTDTQYF; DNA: TGTGCCACCCAAGGGTCGACAGATACGCAGTATTTT
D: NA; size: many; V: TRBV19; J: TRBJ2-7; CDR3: CASSTKTGLYEQYF; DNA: TGTGCCAGTAGTACCAAGACGGGACTTTACGAGCAGTACTTC
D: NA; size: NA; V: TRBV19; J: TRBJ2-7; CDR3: CASSIGSGHEQYF; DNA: TGTGCCAGTAGTATAGGGTCAGGGCACGAGCAGTACTTC
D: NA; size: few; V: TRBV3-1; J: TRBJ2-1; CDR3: CASSRGTEQFF; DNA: TGTGCCAGCAGCCGAGGGACTGAGCAGTTCTTC
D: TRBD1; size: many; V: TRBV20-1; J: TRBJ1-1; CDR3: CSARWGQKAFF; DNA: TGCAGTGCTAGATGGGGACAGAAAGCTTTCTTT
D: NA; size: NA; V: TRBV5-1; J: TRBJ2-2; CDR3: CASKETSTGELFF; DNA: TGCGCCAGCAAAGAAACTAGCACCGGGGAGCTGTTTTTT
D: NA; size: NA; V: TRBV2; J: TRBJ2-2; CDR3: CASSQQITGELLF; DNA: TGTGCCAGCAGTCAACAGATCACTGGGGAGCTGCTTTTT